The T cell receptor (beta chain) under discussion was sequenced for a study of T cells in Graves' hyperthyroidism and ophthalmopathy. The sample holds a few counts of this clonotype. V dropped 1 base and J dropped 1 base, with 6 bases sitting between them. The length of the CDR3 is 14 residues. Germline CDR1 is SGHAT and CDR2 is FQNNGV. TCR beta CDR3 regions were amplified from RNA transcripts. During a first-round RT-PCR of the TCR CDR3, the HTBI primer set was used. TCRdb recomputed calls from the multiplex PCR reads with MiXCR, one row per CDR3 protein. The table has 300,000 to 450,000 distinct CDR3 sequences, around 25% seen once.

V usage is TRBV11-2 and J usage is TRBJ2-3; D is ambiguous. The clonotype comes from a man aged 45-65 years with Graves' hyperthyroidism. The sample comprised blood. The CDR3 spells CASSLVERTDTQYF. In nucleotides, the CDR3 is TGTGCCAGCAGCTTAGTCGAGCGCACAGATACGCAGTATTTT.